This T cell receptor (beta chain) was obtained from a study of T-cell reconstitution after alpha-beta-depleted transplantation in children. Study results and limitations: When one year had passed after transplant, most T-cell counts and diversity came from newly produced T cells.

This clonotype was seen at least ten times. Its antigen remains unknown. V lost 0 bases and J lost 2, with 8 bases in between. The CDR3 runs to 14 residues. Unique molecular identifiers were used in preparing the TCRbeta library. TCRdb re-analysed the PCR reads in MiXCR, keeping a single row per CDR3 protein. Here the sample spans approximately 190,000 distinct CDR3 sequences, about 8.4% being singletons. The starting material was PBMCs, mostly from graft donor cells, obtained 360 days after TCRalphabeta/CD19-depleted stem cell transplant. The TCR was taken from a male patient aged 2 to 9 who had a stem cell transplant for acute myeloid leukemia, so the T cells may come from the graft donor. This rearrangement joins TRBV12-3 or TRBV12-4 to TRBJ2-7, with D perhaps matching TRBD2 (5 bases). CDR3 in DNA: TGTGCCAGCAGTTTAGCTTTGGGAGCCTACGAGCAGTACTTC. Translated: CASSLALGAYEQYF.